This paragraph covers one T cell receptor (beta chain) sequence. Its specificity is not known. Autoimmune disease history or systemic immunosuppression disqualified patients. Patients had blood sampled at baseline and again on cycle 4 day 1 and cycle 7 day 1. Clones were read by immunoSEQ multiplex PCR, and TCRdb kept only the in-frame ones, dropping some. This table holds some 14,000 clones, approximately 80% found once. This sample stems from a study of OX40 agonist ivuxolimab in advanced cancers. Study-level background: Intravenous ivuxolimab at 0.01 to 10 mg/kg was given to patients every 2 weeks.

General study points: Among the least clonally expanded were partial responders at 0.1-3.0 mg/kg.

The sample was CD4+ or CD8+ T cells sorted from blood, taken in a trial of the OX40 agonist ivuxolimab. The source of this sequence is an adult with an advanced solid tumor such as melanoma, head and neck, liver or kidney cancer.

The CDR3 DNA reads as TGTGCCAGCCTTCAGGGTATAGGGAACACTGAAGCTTTCTTT. This gives the protein CASLQGIGNTEAFF. This chain uses TRBV27 with TRBJ1-1; D possibly corresponds to TRBD1 (5 bases). Germline V CDR1 and CDR2: MNHEY, SMNVEV (reference sequence). The CDR3 spans 14 residues. V was shortened by 8 bases and J by 1 base, with 14 bases between the two germline ends.